This TCR beta chain emerged from a study of T-cell reconstitution after alpha-beta-depleted transplantation in children. Unique molecular identifiers were incorporated when the TCRbeta library was constructed. MiXCR, applied by TCRdb to the PCR reads, yields one record per CDR3 protein. The sample consists of about half a million distinct CDR3 sequences, about an eighth of them appearing once. V was pared by 0 bases and J by 1 base, with 13 bases between. The CDR3 consists of 16 residues. In germline, CDR1 is DFQATT, CDR2 SNEGSKA (reference sequence). The rearrangement links TRBV20-1 to TRBJ1-5; D may be TRBD1 (5 bases). This sample comprised PBMCs from the stem cell graft donor, obtained from the stem cell graft. The TCR was taken from a human donor who donated a stem cell graft to a child with combined immunodeficiency. DNA for the CDR3: TGCAGTGCTAGAGATGGGGCCCCATGGAGCAATCAGCCCCAGCATTTT. Translating gives CSARDGAPWSNQPQHF.